The text below deals with one TCR beta chain. This entry belongs to a study of cytomegalovirus exposure and HLA in healthy donors. Study context: A subsequent analysis reported that the roughly 120 validation repertoires were produced on the same platform that had also been used for the approximately 710 first-cohort repertoires.

The repertoire was sequenced with immunoSEQ multiplex PCR; TCRdb's copy has only in-frame clones and lacks some. The table lists roughly 90,000 clones, about 85% of them singletons, with 20% in the top ten. This CDR3 is built from 19 residues. V dropped 2 bases and J dropped 2 bases, with 28 bases sitting between them. Germline V gene lookup returns CDR1 GTSNPN and CDR2 SVGIG (reference sequence). The TCR sequence derives from a young man in good health and CMV-seropositive. The chain joins TRBV30 to TRBJ2-7; D is possibly TRBD2 (6 bases). The sequencing sample was made of PBMCs. CDR3 sequence (DNA): TGTGCCTGGAGTCAGTCGGGTGTCTTGGGGGGAGAGCACACCTACGAGCAGTACGTC. It specifies CAWSQSGVLGGEHTYEQYV.